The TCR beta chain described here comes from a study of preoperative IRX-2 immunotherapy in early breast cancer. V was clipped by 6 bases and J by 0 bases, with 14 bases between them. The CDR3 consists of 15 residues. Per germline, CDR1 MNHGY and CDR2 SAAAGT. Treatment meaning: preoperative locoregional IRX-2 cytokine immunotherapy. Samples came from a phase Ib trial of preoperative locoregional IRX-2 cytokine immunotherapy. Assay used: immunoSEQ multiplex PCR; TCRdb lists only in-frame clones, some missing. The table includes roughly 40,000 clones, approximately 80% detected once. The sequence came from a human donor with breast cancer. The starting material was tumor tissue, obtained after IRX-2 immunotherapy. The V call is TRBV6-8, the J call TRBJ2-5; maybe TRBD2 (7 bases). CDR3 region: CASSFRGGNQETQYF. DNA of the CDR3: TGTGCCAGCAGCTTTAGGGGGGGGAACCAAGAGACCCAGTACTTC.